The 14 T cell receptor beta chains listed next were all sequenced from one sample in a study of post-analysis software for immune sequencing data. These receptors' targets are unknown. Study-level findings and limits: Relative to controls, patients had 5 or 6 TRBV segments at higher frequency, with TRBV5-6, TRBV5-1 and TRBV20-1 among these.

The TCR beta cDNA libraries carried unique molecular identifiers. In TCRdb, the PCR reads were re-called with MiXCR into one record per CDR3 protein. The sample lists roughly 620,000 distinct CDR3 sequences, roughly 40% occurring once. The sample was blood. Every receptor here comes from a girl aged 10-17 years with multiple sclerosis.

The rearrangement links TRBV7-2 to TRBJ2-1; 9 nucleotides agree with TRBD1. J gave up 7 bases and V 1 base, and 14 bases lay outside the gene matches. Per the germline V gene, CDR1 is SGHTA and CDR2 is FQGNSA. The length of the CDR3 is 18 residues. CDR3 nucleotide sequence: TGTGCCAGCAGCTTAGGATGGGGCGGCGGGACAGGGAGGAATGAGCAGTTCTTC. Its translation is CASSLGWGGGTGRNEQFF. The whole variable domain, filled in from reference TRBV7-2 and TRBJ2-1, reads GAGVSQSPSNKVTEKGKDVELRCDPISGHTALYWYRQSLGQGLEFLIYFQGNSAPDKSGLPSDRFSAERTGGSVSTLTIQRTQQEDSAVYLCASSLGWGGGTGRNEQFFGPGTRLTVL.

Only a few counts were recorded for this clonotype. CDR3 residues: CAISEQLPYNEQFF. As DNA, the CDR3 is TGTGCCATCAGTGAACAGCTACCCTACAATGAGCAGTTCTTC. The chain uses TRBV10-3 and TRBJ2-1; D uncertain. Per the germline V gene, CDR1 is ENHRY and CDR2 is SYGVKD. Trimming pared 3 bases from V and 2 bases from J, leaving 8 bases between. CDR3 length: 14 amino acids.

The chain recombines TRBV24-1 with TRBJ2-1; 7 nucleotides agree with TRBD2. Trimming removed 4 bases from V and 5 bases from J; junction bases left unmatched: 10. CDR1 and CDR2 (germline): KGHDR, SFDVKD. The CDR3 sequence is 16 residues long. The DNA of the CDR3 is TGTGCCACCAGTGACCCCAAGCGGGAAGTCAACAATGAGCAGTTCTTC. It encodes CATSDPKREVNNEQFF.

There are a few counts of this clonotype. V usage is TRBV20-1 and J usage is TRBJ2-1; D may be TRBD1 (7 bases). Germline CDR1 and CDR2: DFQATT and SNEGSKA (reference sequence). Trimming took 6 bases from V and 3 from J, leaving 21 bases between them. This CDR3 has 16 residues. CDR3 nucleotides: TGCAGTGCCCCTCCCAGGGGGAGGAACATCTACAATGAGCAGTTCTTC. It encodes CSAPPRGRNIYNEQFF.

V is TRBV10-3 and J is TRBJ2-4; TRBD1 matches at 8 bases. V lost 0 bases and J lost 7; bases outside the gene matches: 11. Germline V gene data show CDR1 as ENHRY and CDR2 as SYGVKD. This CDR3 has 17 amino acids. This chain's CDR3 is CAISESARGQGQNIQYF. As DNA, the CDR3 is TGTGCCATCAGTGAGTCGGCCAGGGGGCAGGGACAGAACATTCAGTACTTC.

The J gene is TRBJ2-1, the V gene TRBV20-1; TRBD2 agrees at 12 bases. There are 16 residues in the CDR3. Germline V CDR1 and CDR2: DFQATT, SNEGSKA (reference sequence). With V trimmed by 5 bases and J by 9 bases, 14 bases remained unmatched. The CDR3 DNA follows: TGCAGTGCTGAAGGACTAGCGGGACTAAAGGGGGGTGAGCAGTTCTTC. It encodes CSAEGLAGLKGGEQFF.

The J gene is TRBJ2-1, the V gene TRBV11-2; D unclear. V lost 2 bases and J 0 bases, leaving 8 bases between the germline ends. CDR3 length: 15 residues. CDR1 is SGHAT and CDR2 is FQNNGV in the germline V gene. The CDR3 nucleotides read TGTGCCAGCAGCTTAAGATCCAGCTCCTACAATGAGCAGTTCTTC. It encodes CASSLRSSSYNEQFF. Full variable domain (outside the CDR3, taken from reference TRBV11-2 and TRBJ2-1): EAGVAQSPRYKIIEKRQSVAFWCNPISGHATLYWYQQILGQGPKLLIQFQNNGVVDDSQLPKDRFSAERLKGVDSTLKIQPAKLEDSAVYLCASSLRSSSYNEQFFGPGTRLTVL.

This chain connects TRBV6-6 to TRBJ1-2, with 7 bases fitting TRBD1. Germline V gene sequence: CDR1 MNHNY, CDR2 SVGAGI (reference sequence). The J segment lost 7 bases and the V segment lost 2 bases, leaving 10 bases of the junction unmatched. The length of the CDR3 is 15 residues. CDR3 in amino acids: CASSYITGEGRGYTF. DNA for the CDR3: TGTGCCAGCAGTTACATTACAGGGGAAGGACGTGGCTACACCTTC.

This clonotype was seen more than once but under ten times. CDR3 DNA sequence: TGTGCCAGCAGTTCCTCCTGGACTAGCGGGAGCTACGAGCAGTACTTC. As protein: CASSSSWTSGSYEQYF. This chain joins TRBV12-3 or TRBV12-4 and TRBJ2-7, with 13 bases matching TRBD2. The CDR3 is made up of 16 amino acids. Trimming took 4 bases from V and 3 from J; bases not matched to a gene: 6.

The J gene is TRBJ1-5, the V gene TRBV27, with a possible D match to TRBD1 (6 bases). The germline CDR1 and CDR2 sequences are MNHEY and SMNVEV (reference sequence). This CDR3 comprises 15 residues. Trimming left V 3 bases short and J 0 bases short, with 9 bases between. The DNA for the CDR3 is TGTGCCAGCAGTTTCGGGACAAATAGCAATCAGCCCCAGCATTTT. It translates to CASSFGTNSNQPQHF.

This chain links TRBV4-1 with TRBJ2-5; 8 bases are a match to TRBD2. CDR3 length: 15 residues. Trimming removed 7 bases from V and 3 bases from J; junction bases left unmatched: 10. Germline CDR1 reads MGHRA; CDR2 reads YSYEKL. CDR3 coding DNA: TGCGCCAGCACCCGACATACGGGGGGGAAAGAGACCCAGTACTTC. Encoded protein: CASTRHTGGKETQYF.

This clonotype was detected once. V is TRBV18 and J is TRBJ1-1; 9 bases are shared with TRBD1. V dropped 2 bases and J dropped 6; count of bases not matched to a gene: 4. CDR3 length equals 14 residues. From germline, CDR1 is KGHSH and CDR2 LQKENI. CDR3 DNA sequence: TGTGCCAGCTCACCAGCGGACAGGGGCGCTGAAGCTTTCTTT. This codes for CASSPADRGAEAFF.

V usage is TRBV5-1 and J usage is TRBJ2-3; TRBD2 matches 12 bases. The CDR3 covers 15 residues. Looked up from germline, CDR1 is SGHRS and CDR2 is YFSETQ. After removal of 4 bases from V and 5 bases from J, the junction contained 5 bases not matched to a gene. CDR3 nucleotides: TGCGCCAGCAGCGCGACTAGCGGGAGACAAGATACGCAGTATTTT. It codes for CASSATSGRQDTQYF.

This chain joins TRBV12-3 or TRBV12-4 and TRBJ1-2; 7 bases align to TRBD1. Germline trimming cut 7 bases from V and 4 bases from J; bases unmatched to any gene: 9. The CDR3 runs to 14 residues. CDR3 loop: CASKPLGQFYGYTF. The CDR3 DNA sequence: TGTGCCAGCAAACCCTTGGGACAGTTCTATGGCTACACCTTC.